A single sample gave rise to the 21 T cell receptor beta chains below, sequenced in a study of T cells after yellow fever vaccination. TCRdb called the 5' RACE reads again in MiXCR, with one record for every CDR3 protein. This sample has around 360,000 distinct CDR3 sequences, with about 9.9% found just once. This specimen consisted of PBMCs, obtained on the day of the first yellow fever vaccination. These receptors were obtained from a man younger than 30 who received the YFV17D yellow fever vaccine.

This clonotype has only a few counts. The chain recombines TRBV12-3 or TRBV12-4 with TRBJ1-6, with a tentative D call TRBD1 (6 bases). V was trimmed by 6 bases and J by 3 bases, leaving 15 bases between them. The CDR3 totals 16 residues. In DNA form, the CDR3 reads TGTGCCAGCAGACCCAATACAGGGAACTATAATTCACCCCTCCACTTT. This gives the protein CASRPNTGNYNSPLHF.

This clonotype was seen more than once but under ten times. The chain recombines TRBV19 with TRBJ1-2; a weak D match, TRBD1 (6 bases). CDR3 length: 16 amino acids. Trimming removed 0 bases from V and 4 bases from J, with 15 bases in between. Germline V gene sequence: CDR1 LNHDA, CDR2 SQIVND (reference sequence). The DNA of the CDR3 is TGTGCCAGTAGTATAGATGCAGCCGACAGGATCTATGGCTACACCTTC. Translation gives CASSIDAADRIYGYTF. The full variable domain, completed using reference TRBV19 and TRBJ1-2, is DGGITQSPKYLFRKEGQNVTLSCEQNLNHDAMYWYRQDPGQGLRLIYYSQIVNDFQKGDIAEGYSVSREKKESFPLTVTSAQKNPTAFYLCASSIDAADRIYGYTFGSGTRLTVV.

The CDR3, as DNA: TGTGCCAGCAGCGGGACCCCCGTTAGGTCACCCCTCCACTTT. As protein: CASSGTPVRSPLHF. This chain links TRBV9 with TRBJ1-6; D call uncertain. Trimming removed 3 bases at V and 10 bases at J, with 14 bases between. The CDR3 is made up of 14 amino acids. Germline V gene sequence: CDR1 SGDLS, CDR2 YYNGEE.

The chain couples TRBV4-3 to TRBJ1-6; D is possibly TRBD1 (5 bases). The CDR3 contains 15 residues. With 0 bases removed from V and 6 bases from J, the gap between germline ends came to 9 bases. Germline-derived CDR1 and CDR2 are LGHNA and YSLEER. Here the CDR3 reads CASSQEGRGNSPLHF. The DNA of the CDR3 is TGCGCCAGCAGCCAAGAGGGAAGGGGTAATTCACCCCTCCACTTT.

This clonotype was seen a few times. The rearrangement links TRBV4-3 to TRBJ1-4; D is perhaps TRBD1 (5 bases). V was pared by 1 base and J by 11 bases, with 14 bases between. This CDR3 has 14 amino acids. CDR1 LGHNA and CDR2 YSLEER come from the germline V gene. The CDR3 reads CASSQVGTPGKLFF. The CDR3 DNA follows: TGCGCCAGCAGCCAAGTCGGTACGCCAGGGAAACTGTTTTTT.

V is TRBV5-1 and J is TRBJ2-3, with 9 bases matching TRBD1. The CDR3 is 14 amino acids. After removal of 4 bases from V and 5 bases from J, the junction contained 5 bases not matched to a gene. CDR1 and CDR2 (germline): SGHRS, YFSETQ. In DNA form, the CDR3 reads TGCGCCAGCAGCGGCGGACAGGGGATAGATACGCAGTATTTT. Protein: CASSGGQGIDTQYF.

The sample holds a few counts of this clonotype. CDR3 nucleotides: TGCGCCAGCAGCTTGGCCACGTGGGACCGACCCGGGGAGCTGTTTTTT. This translates into CASSLATWDRPGELFF. This rearrangement joins TRBV5-1 to TRBJ2-2, with D tentatively TRBD1 or TRBD2 (5 bases each). This CDR3 region has 16 residues. V lost 0 bases and J lost 6, with 15 bases in between. The germline V gene has CDR1 SGHRS and CDR2 YFSETQ.

This chain joins TRBV6-2 or TRBV6-3 and TRBJ1-5; D remains unclear. The CDR3 spans 15 residues. CDR1 and CDR2 from the germline V gene are MNHEY and SVGEGT. The ends were cut back, 5 bases at V and 5 bases at J, with 16 bases in the middle. In DNA form, the CDR3 reads TGTGCCAGCAGTATTAGTGACACCTCGGATCAGCCCCAGCATTTT. Encoded protein: CASSISDTSDQPQHF.

This clonotype has a single count. A read error may account for a junction end that differs from germline. The chain couples TRBV4-2 to TRBJ1-2; no reliable D call. The CDR3 extends over 16 amino acids. CDR1 LGHNA and CDR2 YNFKEQ come from the germline V gene. The CDR3 DNA reads TGTTCCAGCAGCCAAGATCGCAGGAACTCACCCTATGGCTACACCTTC. Amino acid sequence: CSSSQDRRNSPYGYTF.

A word on this clonotype: A read error may account for a junction end that differs from germline. V usage is TRBV5-1 and J usage is TRBJ1-1; weak D call: TRBD1 (5 bases). Germline CDR1 and CDR2: SGHRS and YFSETQ. CDR3 length equals 15 residues. In nucleotides, the CDR3 is TGCGCCAGCAGTTCCATGGGGGTGGGGAACACTGAAGTTTTCTTT. Amino acids: CASSSMGVGNTEVFF.

V and J are TRBV12-3 or TRBV12-4 and TRBJ2-3, with 11 bases fitting TRBD2. The CDR3 has 17 residues. CDR3 residues: CTISPLAGGSSTDTQYF. CDR3 bases: TGTACCATCAGTCCTTTAGCGGGGGGGTCCAGCACAGATACGCAGTATTTT.

This clonotype was picked up a small number of times. This sequence joins TRBV20-1 and TRBJ1-1; D is uncertain. The CDR3 sequence is 14 residues long. Trimming shortened V by 4 bases and J by 1 base, and 13 bases separated the two germline ends. Germline V lookup: CDR1 DFQATT, CDR2 SNEGSKA (reference sequence). CDR3 sequence: CSAKAHSTNTEAFF. DNA for the CDR3: TGCAGTGCTAAAGCCCACTCCACGAACACTGAAGCTTTCTTT.

This clonotype was picked up a small number of times. The CDR3 nucleotides read TGTGCCAGAGACTTAGCGGGGGAGAACACCGGGGAGCTGTTTTTT. Its translation: CARDLAGENTGELFF. The gene calls are TRBV6-7 and TRBJ2-2; 9 positions agree with TRBD2. TRBV6-7 is designated an ORF whose function remains uncertain. This CDR3 is built from 15 residues. V gave up 9 bases and J gave up 1 base; unmatched junction bases: 6.

This clonotype was seen at least ten times. The chain links TRBV4-3 to TRBJ1-1, with a tentative D call TRBD1 (5 bases). V was clipped by 0 bases and J by 7 bases, with 18 bases between them. This CDR3 is built from 16 residues. The germline V gene has CDR1 LGHNA and CDR2 YSLEER. CDR3 bases: TGCGCCAGCAGCCAAGATGGCCCCGGGGGAGTCGGTGAAGCTTTCTTT. Translating gives CASSQDGPGGVGEAFF.

This clonotype has only a few counts. J is TRBJ2-4 and V is TRBV25-1; D not certain. Germline V gene lookup returns CDR1 MGHDK and CDR2 SYGVNS. Trimming took 3 bases from V and 7 from J, leaving 13 bases between them. This CDR3 is 14 amino acids long. The CDR3 region has the DNA TGTGCCAGCAGTGATTCTGTAATTTCGAACATTCAGTACTTC. Protein sequence: CASSDSVISNIQYF. The full variable domain, rest sourced from reference TRBV25-1 and TRBJ2-4, is EADIYQTPRYLVIGTGKKITLECSQTMGHDKMYWYQQDPGMELHLIHYSYGVNSTEKGDLSSESTVSRIRTEHFPLTLESARPSHTSQYLCASSDSVISNIQYFGAGTRLSVL.

In this sample, this clonotype turned up a few times. The chain uses TRBV10-3 and TRBJ2-1, with D uncertain. CDR1 and CDR2 from the germline V gene are ENHRY and SYGVKD. The ends were cut back, 0 bases at V and 0 bases at J, with 3 bases in the middle. The CDR3 is 14 amino acids. The CDR3 reads CAISESSSYNEQFF. Written as DNA, the CDR3 is TGTGCCATCAGTGAGTCCAGCTCCTACAATGAGCAGTTCTTC.

J is TRBJ2-3 and V is TRBV20-1; D might be TRBD1 (5 bases). Germline V lookup: CDR1 DFQATT, CDR2 SNEGSKA (reference sequence). Trimming shortened V by 3 bases and J by 1 base, and 17 bases separated the two germline ends. The CDR3 extends over 16 amino acids. CDR3 region: CSARSVRQSRTDTQYF. The CDR3, as DNA: TGCAGTGCTAGGTCCGTGAGACAGTCCCGCACAGATACGCAGTATTTT.

This clonotype was counted many times. This chain connects TRBV20-1 to TRBJ1-6; TRBD1 aligns across 7 bases. The V and J ends lost 0 bases and 10 bases, in that order; junction bases with no gene match: 3. CDR1 is DFQATT and CDR2 is SNEGSKA in the germline V gene (reference sequence). There are 13 residues in the CDR3. For the CDR3, the DNA is TGCAGTGCTAGAGACAGGGGGGACTCACCCCTCCACTTT. Residues: CSARDRGDSPLHF.

Here the CDR3 DNA reads TGTGCCAGCAGGACAGGGGGCTTAAATTCACCCCTCCACTTT. Translated, it gives CASRTGGLNSPLHF. This rearrangement joins TRBV2 to TRBJ1-6; 10 bases match TRBD1. The CDR3 has 14 amino acids. Unmatched junction bases numbered 3, after V lost 6 bases and J lost 7 bases. Germline-derived CDR1 and CDR2 are SNHLY and FYNNEI.

The table lists this clonotype with a few counts. The genes are TRBV5-1 and TRBJ2-1; 10 nucleotides line up with TRBD1. V was pared by 5 bases and J by 12 bases, with 11 bases of the junction left unmatched. The germline V gene encodes CDR1 SGHRS and CDR2 YFSETQ. CDR3 length equals 14 residues. CDR3 nucleotide sequence: TGCGCCAGCAGTTCCGGGACAGGGGAAATAGGGCAGTTCTTC. As protein: CASSSGTGEIGQFF.

This clonotype was counted many times. The rearrangement uses TRBV5-1 and TRBJ2-7, with a tentative D call TRBD2 (5 bases). V was trimmed by 0 bases and J by 2 bases, leaving 12 bases between them. The CDR3 is made up of 15 amino acids. Germline V CDR1 and CDR2: SGHRS, YFSETQ. The CDR3 is CASSLVSGEPYEQYF. The CDR3 DNA is TGCGCCAGCAGCTTGGTTTCCGGGGAACCCTACGAGCAGTACTTC.